The 5 T cell receptor beta chains in this list originate from one sample, sequenced in a study of cytomegalovirus exposure and HLA in healthy donors. Primers for the PCR totalled 60 Vbeta and 13 Jbeta. Clones were read by immunoSEQ multiplex PCR, and TCRdb kept only the in-frame ones, dropping some. The sample comprises about 200,000 clones, approximately 80% of which are singletons, and about 1.7% rests with the top ten. Sequenced sample: PBMCs. The receptor source for this set is a man between 45 and 60 years old in good health and CMV-seronegative.

V is TRBV30 and J is TRBJ2-7; 13 positions match TRBD2. The germline CDR1 and CDR2 sequences are GTSNPN and SVGIG (reference sequence). V shed 4 bases, J shed 6 bases, and the junction held 9 bases outside the gene matches. This CDR3 comprises 15 residues. This chain's CDR3 is CAWTDWTSGSGEQYF. The CDR3 nucleotides are TGTGCCTGGACTGATTGGACTAGCGGGAGTGGCGAGCAGTACTTC.

The chain uses TRBV6-6 and TRBJ2-6, with D hard to call. The CDR3 is 15 amino acids. V gave up 2 bases and J gave up 0 bases, with 5 bases separating them. The germline V gene has CDR1 MNHNY and CDR2 SVGAGI (reference sequence). CDR3 sequence reads: CASSYHSSGANVLTF. In DNA, the CDR3 is TGTGCCAGCAGTTACCATAGCTCTGGGGCCAACGTCCTGACTTTC.

The table lists this clone with a count of one. This chain joins TRBV7-9 and TRBJ2-1; 9 bases fit TRBD2. Germline CDR1 reads SEHNR; CDR2 reads FQNEAQ (reference sequence). With V trimmed by 5 bases and J by 5 bases, 13 bases remained unmatched. This CDR3 comprises 17 residues. Here the CDR3 reads CASSLVMAGGPHNEQFF. The CDR3 DNA is TGTGCCAGCAGCCTTGTCATGGCGGGAGGGCCTCACAATGAGCAGTTCTTC.

This rearrangement joins TRBV5-1 to TRBJ2-6, with 8 bases fitting TRBD1. V was clipped by 4 bases and J by 5 bases; unmatched bases: 5. The germline V gene has CDR1 SGHRS and CDR2 YFSETQ. This CDR3 has 15 residues. The CDR3 DNA follows: TGCGCCAGCAGCAAAGACAGGGGCTGGGCCAACGTCCTGACTTTC. Translated: CASSKDRGWANVLTF. Full variable domain (rest looked up from reference TRBV5-1 and TRBJ2-6): KAGVTQTPRYLIKTRGQQVTLSCSPISGHRSVSWYQQTPGQGLQFLFEYFSETQRNKGNFPGRFSGRQFSNSRSEMNVSTLELGDSALYLCASSKDRGWANVLTFGAGSRLTVL.

This sequence joins TRBV7-9 and TRBJ1-5; tentatively, D is TRBD1 (5 bases). V dropped 3 bases and J dropped 6 bases, with 15 bases sitting between them. The germline V gene encodes CDR1 SEHNR and CDR2 FQNEAQ (reference sequence). This CDR3 has 15 residues. CDR3 residues: CASSFGGEGRQPQHF. For the CDR3, the DNA is TGTGCCAGCAGCTTCGGCGGGGAGGGGCGTCAGCCCCAGCATTTT.